Listed here is a single TCR beta chain. RNA, once extracted, was reverse transcribed into cDNA for use as the sequencing template. Clones were sequenced by immunoSEQ multiplex PCR, and TCRdb holds only the in-frame ones, with some missing. This sample has around 300,000 clones, with 60% found just once. The treatment here: oral pan-JAK inhibitor, 5-10 mg twice daily. The V end lost 4 bases, the J end lost 1 base, and 7 bases lay between the germline ends. The CDR3 is 13 residues long. Germline V CDR1 and CDR2: MNHEY, SVGAGI. The record originates from a study of CD8+ T cells in alopecia areata. Overall study: Oral tofacitinib, 5 to 10 mg twice daily, was given in an open-label trial.

The chain uses TRBV6-5 and TRBJ1-1; D gene uncertain. This TCR came from a human donor with alopecia areata. This sample comprised CD4+ T cells sorted from blood, obtained around week 53, from a patient treated with tofacitinib. This CDR3 is CASSLRQNTEAFF. The CDR3 DNA follows: TGTGCCAGCAGTTTACGGCAGAACACTGAAGCTTTCTTT.